This is a list of T cell receptor beta chains from one sample in a study of blood T cell repertoires in COVID-19. Using immunoSEQ multiplex PCR, the repertoire was profiled, and TCRdb retains in-frame clones only, with some absent. The sample shows about 200,000 clones, 85% of them seen only once. The sequencing sample was made of peripheral blood. The receptors stem from an elderly woman with acute or convalescent COVID-19. Both conserved end residues are trimmed from each CDR3. D genes are given only for firm matches. Some rows have no size entry. The others give once, few or many, or a class for an expanded clone.

CDR3: ASSLSGPGTDTQY
size: .
J: TRBJ2-3
V: TRBV28
D: .

CDR3: ASSYREGPDEQF
size: .
J: TRBJ2-1
V: TRBV6-2/TRBV6-3
D: TRBD2

CDR3: ASSEAMGPLGSNYGYT
size: .
J: TRBJ1-2
V: TRBV6-1
D: .

CDR3: ASSYYRAYGYT
size: .
J: TRBJ1-2
V: TRBV6-5
D: .

CDR3: ASSRLGGGNQPQH
size: .
J: TRBJ1-5
V: TRBV27
D: .

CDR3: ATRDRPRSYEQY
size: .
J: TRBJ2-7
V: TRBV5-4
D: TRBD1

CDR3: ASSPGTGAGNTIY
size: .
J: TRBJ1-3
V: TRBV18
D: TRBD1

CDR3: ASSLESGENNEQF
size: .
J: TRBJ2-1
V: TRBV6-4
D: TRBD2

CDR3: ATSIRTSGYNEQF
size: .
J: TRBJ2-1
V: TRBV15
D: TRBD2

CDR3: AITGLNNSPLH
size: .
J: TRBJ1-6
V: TRBV3-1/TRBV3-2
D: .

CDR3: ASSYGQHYEQY
size: .
J: TRBJ2-7
V: TRBV5-6
D: .

CDR3: ASSTGLAERQVIQY
size: .
J: TRBJ2-4
V: TRBV9
D: TRBD2

CDR3: ASSSTTGTETQY
size: .
J: TRBJ2-5
V: TRBV28
D: TRBD1

CDR3: ASTGASGRRETQY
size: .
J: TRBJ2-5
V: TRBV25-1
D: TRBD2

CDR3: ASSPLLDSYGYT
size: .
J: TRBJ1-2
V: TRBV4-3
D: .

CDR3: ASSDRVIHYEQY
size: .
J: TRBJ2-7
V: TRBV7-9
D: .

CDR3: SHGLYNEQF
size: few
J: TRBJ2-1
V: TRBV29-1
D: .

CDR3: ASRGGNQPQH
size: .
J: TRBJ1-5
V: TRBV28
D: .

CDR3: ASSKGQVPNYGYT
size: .
J: TRBJ1-2
V: TRBV7-9
D: TRBD1

CDR3: ASSSGQGLQPQH
size: once
J: TRBJ1-5
V: TRBV11-2
D: TRBD1

CDR3: ASSEPRDQGTDTQY
size: .
J: TRBJ2-3
V: TRBV7-9
D: .

CDR3: ASSSGQGGHNEQF
size: .
J: TRBJ2-1
V: TRBV7-2
D: TRBD1

CDR3: ASSILRVAEAF
size: .
J: TRBJ1-1
V: TRBV19
D: .

CDR3: ASSLRGDTHEQF
size: .
J: TRBJ2-1
V: TRBV11-3
D: .

CDR3: ASSDSRYTGNTIY
size: .
J: TRBJ1-3
V: TRBV6-1
D: .

CDR3: ASSSTSGSFLPETKKQF
size: .
J: TRBJ2-1
V: TRBV5-8
D: TRBD2

CDR3: ASSVVGGSVTDTQY
size: .
J: TRBJ2-3
V: TRBV9
D: TRBD2

CDR3: ASSRDQDRWASYEQY
size: .
J: TRBJ2-7
V: TRBV11-2
D: TRBD1

CDR3: ASSALRDGELF
size: .
J: TRBJ2-2
V: TRBV7-2
D: .

CDR3: ASSLGDRGNHGELF
size: .
J: TRBJ2-2
V: TRBV5-1
D: TRBD1

CDR3: ASSPDRSYGYT
size: .
J: TRBJ1-2
V: TRBV19
D: .

CDR3: ASSPWTSGTDTQY
size: few
J: TRBJ2-3
V: TRBV5-4
D: TRBD2

CDR3: ASSLLGTTNEQF
size: .
J: TRBJ2-1
V: TRBV5-1
D: TRBD2

CDR3: ASSPDRVVGIQY
size: once
J: TRBJ2-4
V: TRBV7-2
D: TRBD1

CDR3: ASSHLWGGAF
size: .
J: TRBJ1-1
V: TRBV3-1/TRBV3-2
D: .

CDR3: ASSARQGYGYT
size: .
J: TRBJ1-2
V: TRBV6-2/TRBV6-3
D: TRBD1

CDR3: ASSIRQGTGELF
size: .
J: TRBJ2-2
V: TRBV19
D: TRBD1

CDR3: ASSYRVNQPQH
size: .
J: TRBJ1-5
V: TRBV14
D: .

CDR3: ASSQYADQGGQY
size: once
J: TRBJ2-7
V: TRBV3-1/TRBV3-2
D: .

CDR3: ASSSPASSYNSPLH
size: .
J: TRBJ1-6
V: TRBV9
D: .

CDR3: ASSYRVSSSGANVLT
size: few
J: TRBJ2-6
V: TRBV7-2
D: .

CDR3: ASSPIGVAGHQETQY
size: .
J: TRBJ2-5
V: TRBV4-3
D: TRBD2

CDR3: ASAPRTPSEQY
size: .
J: TRBJ2-7
V: TRBV6-5
D: .

CDR3: ASSPRSGDTGELF
size: .
J: TRBJ2-2
V: TRBV18
D: .

CDR3: ASIGGGSSHNEQF
size: .
J: TRBJ2-1
V: TRBV5-1
D: .

CDR3: ASEANEQF
size: .
J: TRBJ2-1
V: TRBV7-9
D: .

CDR3: ASSPGLITDTQY
size: .
J: TRBJ2-3
V: TRBV6-6
D: .

CDR3: ASSKVGVTEAF
size: once
J: TRBJ1-1
V: TRBV21-1
D: .

CDR3: ASSPGTGRVTEAF
size: once
J: TRBJ1-1
V: TRBV18
D: .

CDR3: ASSTPGQGSYEQY
size: few
J: TRBJ2-7
V: TRBV28
D: TRBD1

CDR3: ASSQPNLYTEAF
size: .
J: TRBJ1-1
V: TRBV3-1/TRBV3-2
D: .